The 17 T cell receptor beta chains listed next were all sequenced from one sample in a study of tumor and adjacent non-tumor tissue in lung cancer. No cell sorting was done before RNA was extracted from the tissue. Distant lung tissue was collected more than 3 cm away from the tumor edge. A modified ARM-PCR protocol with three rounds of nested PCR amplified TCRbeta. TCRdb called the multiplex PCR reads again in MiXCR, with one record for every CDR3 protein. This sample has approximately 100,000 distinct CDR3 sequences, with about 65% found just once. What was sequenced was distant non-tumor lung tissue. Every receptor here comes from a man in his 60s with non-small cell lung cancer.

To note about this clonotype: A much more abundant neighbour one base away suggests this may be a read error. The V call is TRBV5-4, the J call TRBJ2-4; no definite D call. Trimming shortened V by 4 bases and J by 5 bases, and 13 bases separated the two germline ends. The CDR3 has 14 amino acids. Germline lookup yields CDR1 SGHNT and CDR2 YYREEE (reference sequence). CDR3 protein: CASSPETHENIQYF. The CDR3 nucleotides read TGTGCCAGCAGCCCCGAGACACACGAAAACATTCAGTACTTC.

CDR3 protein: CACSQETGGGPRKQFF. The CDR3 DNA follows: TGTGCCTGTAGCCAAGAGACAGGTGGGGGCCCTAGGAAGCAGTTCTTC. V gene TRBV4-2 combines with J gene TRBJ2-1, with D perhaps matching TRBD1 (6 bases). V was clipped by 11 bases and J by 11 bases, with 31 bases between them. There are 16 residues in the CDR3. CDR1 and CDR2 from the germline V gene are LGHNA and YNFKEQ.

A remark on this clonotype: Its ends do not fully match the called genes, so a read error is possible. The chain employs TRBV4-1 and TRBJ2-5; the D gene could be TRBD1 or TRBD2 (5 bases each). From germline, CDR1 is MGHRA and CDR2 YSYEKL. There are 15 residues in the CDR3. The CDR3 DNA reads as TGCGACAGCAGCCACGTTGGGACGAGCGCAGAGACCCAGTACTTC. It yields the protein CDSSHVGTSAETQYF.

Comment on this clonotype: An end of the junction differs from the germline gene, which may be a read error. The chain combines TRBV13 with TRBJ1-1; D is uncertain. Per germline, CDR1 PRHDT and CDR2 FYEKMQ (reference sequence). The CDR3 covers 13 residues. In nucleotides, the CDR3 is TGTGCCAGCAGCAGGCAATGGAACACTGAAGTTTTCTTT. Amino acid sequence: CASSRQWNTEVFF. Filled out from reference TRBV13 and TRBJ1-1, the complete variable domain reads AAGVIQSPRHLIKEKRETATLKCYPIPRHDTVYWYQQGPGQDPQFLISFYEKMQSDKGSIPDRFSAQQFSDYHSELNMSSLELGDSALYFCASSRQWNTEVFFGQGTRLTVV.

Concerning this clonotype itself: Being one base from a much bigger clone, this may be a read error. The chain is built from TRBV7-9 and TRBJ1-4; unclear D gene. The CDR3 runs 14 residues. CDR1 is SEHNR and CDR2 is FQNEAQ in the germline V gene (reference sequence). CDR3 residues: CASSLGGYSEKLYF. The CDR3 nucleotides are TGTGCCAGCAGCTTAGGCGGTTACAGCGAAAAACTGTATTTT. Variable domain in full (rest from reference TRBV7-9 and TRBJ1-4): DTGVSQNPRHKITKRGQNVTFRCDPISEHNRLYWYRQTLGQGPEFLTYFQNEAQLEKSRLLSDRFSAERPKGSFSTLEIQRTEQGDSAMYLCASSLGGYSEKLYFGSGTQLSVL.

This clonotype was detected once. A single base separates this from a much larger clone, so it may be a read error. The gene calls are TRBV6-5 and TRBJ2-6; D unclear. Trimming cost V 5 bases and J 0 bases, with 8 bases left between them. This CDR3 has 15 amino acids. Germline CDR1 reads MNHEY; CDR2 reads SVGAGI. Here the CDR3 reads CASSNGSSGANVLTF. In DNA form, the CDR3 reads TGTGCCAGCAGTAATGGGTCCTCTGGGGCCAACGTCCTGACTTTC.

In this sample, this clonotype turned up a few times. Possible read error: a much larger clone is one base away. The chain employs TRBV29-1 and TRBJ2-2; perhaps TRBD2 as D (5 bases). Germline values: CDR1 SQVTM, CDR2 ANQGSEA. The CDR3 extends over 14 amino acids. The CDR3 here is CGAYGSGFTGELFF. For the CDR3, the DNA is TGCGGCGCCTACGGGTCGGGGTTCACCGGGGAGCTGTTTTTT.

A note on this clonotype: A junction boundary mismatches the germline segment, possibly from a read error. The chain uses TRBV5-4 and TRBJ2-3; D ambiguous. CDR3 length: 15 residues. The V gene's germline CDR1 is SGHNT and CDR2 YYREEE (reference sequence). DNA for the CDR3: TGTGCCAGGAGCTCCGGCCCCTCCAGCGCAGATACGCAGTATTTT. Translated: CARSSGPSSADTQYF.

For this clonotype: Given a much more abundant clone one base away, this may be a read error. This rearrangement joins TRBV6-1 to TRBJ1-5; 8 positions match TRBD1. V shed 4 bases and J 5 bases; nucleotides not matched to a gene: 10. The CDR3 is 16 residues long. CDR1 is MNHNS and CDR2 is SASEGT in the germline V gene. The CDR3 DNA reads as TGTGCCAGCAGTGGTCAAGACAGGGGTGGGGATCAGCCCCAGCATTTT. It is translated as CASSGQDRGGDQPQHF.

With respect to this clonotype: Without the conserved terminal phenylalanine or tryptophan, this CDR3 likely stems from a read error. No DNA is shown, since the ends of the CDR3 on it are uncertain; the CDR3 is the one TCRdb lists. This sequence joins TRBV6-1 and TRBJ2-4. With termini counted, the CDR3 has 11 amino acids. Per germline, CDR1 MNHNS and CDR2 SASEGT. CDR3 loop: CASSEVLLLYL.

A note on this clonotype: A much larger clone differs by one base, so this may be a read error. The chain links TRBV20-1 to TRBJ1-2; maybe TRBD1 (6 bases). The germline gives CDR1 DFQATT, CDR2 SNEGSKA (reference sequence). The CDR3 runs 11 residues. Trimming cost V 8 bases and J 8 bases, with 15 bases left between them. Here the CDR3 DNA reads TGCAGTTCTCAACCAGGGGTGGGCTACACCTTC. Protein product: CSSQPGVGYTF.

This clonotype was counted between two and nine times. With a much larger clone just one base away, this may be a read error. The J gene is TRBJ1-1, the V gene TRBV6-5; 7 nucleotides agree with TRBD1. Germline CDR1 is MNHEY and CDR2 is SVGAGI. The ends lost 11 bases at V and 4 bases at J; junction bases unmatched: 13. The length of the CDR3 is 14 residues. DNA of the CDR3: TGTGCCGGCAAGATCGGGACAGCATTCACTGAAGCTTTCTTT. This translates into CAGKIGTAFTEAFF.

The chain's CDR3 is CSASFPGARSLSGQFF. In nucleotides, the CDR3 is TGCAGTGCTAGCTTCCCCGGCGCTAGGTCCCTCAGTGGGCAGTTCTTC. V and J are TRBV20-1 and TRBJ2-1; D is unresolved. V was shortened by 3 bases and J by 12 bases, with 27 bases between the two germline ends. CDR3 length equals 16 residues. Looked up from germline, CDR1 is DFQATT and CDR2 is SNEGSKA (reference sequence).

This clonotype was observed at least ten times. This chain links TRBV5-4 with TRBJ2-2, with D perhaps assigned TRBD1 or TRBD2 (5 bases each). The CDR3 consists of 15 residues. The germline V and J ends were trimmed by 3 bases and 4 bases, with 13 bases remaining between them. CDR1 is SGHNT, CDR2 YYREEE, per germline (reference sequence). The DNA of the CDR3 is TGTGCCAGCAGCTCCCCCGGGACCTCCACCGGGGAGCTGTTTTTT. Protein: CASSSPGTSTGELFF.

CDR3 protein: CASTGTDYGYTF. The CDR3, as DNA: TGTGCCAGCACCGGGACGGACTATGGCTACACCTTC. This sequence joins TRBV2 and TRBJ1-2, with TRBD1 as a possible D gene (5 bases). CDR3 size: 12 residues. V was clipped by 7 bases and J by 3 bases, with 9 bases between them. In germline, CDR1 is SNHLY, CDR2 FYNNEI.

In regard to this clonotype: A read error may explain this, as a much larger clone is one base away. The conserved final phenylalanine or tryptophan is absent from the CDR3, which likely points to a read error. CDR3 coding DNA: TGTGCCATCAGTGAATTCCCGCCTGAAGCTTTCTCT. Amino acids: CAISEFPPEAFS. The chain uses TRBV10-3 and TRBJ1-1, with D uncertain. The CDR3 runs 12 residues. V was trimmed by 3 bases and J by 6 bases, leaving 8 bases between them. Germline values: CDR1 ENHRY, CDR2 SYGVKD.

This clonotype was counted at least ten times. This rearrangement joins TRBV6-1 to TRBJ2-2; D gene uncertain. The CDR3 runs to 13 residues. Germline loops: CDR1 MNHNS, CDR2 SASEGT. Trimming took 3 bases from V and 4 from J, leaving 6 bases between them. The CDR3 DNA sequence: TGTGCCAGCAGTGACTACACCACCGGGGAGCTGTTTTTT. It is translated as CASSDYTTGELFF.